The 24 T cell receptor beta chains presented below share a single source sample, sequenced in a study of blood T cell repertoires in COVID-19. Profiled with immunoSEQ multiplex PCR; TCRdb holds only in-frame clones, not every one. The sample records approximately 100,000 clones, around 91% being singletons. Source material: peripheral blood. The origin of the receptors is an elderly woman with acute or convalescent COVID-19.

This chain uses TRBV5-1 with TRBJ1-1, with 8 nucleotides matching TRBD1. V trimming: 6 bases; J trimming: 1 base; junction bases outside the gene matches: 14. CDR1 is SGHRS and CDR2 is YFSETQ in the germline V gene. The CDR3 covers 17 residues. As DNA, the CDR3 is TGCGCCAGCAAACTGTCCGGACAGGGTTATCGGAACACTGAAGCTTTCTTT. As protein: CASKLSGQGYRNTEAFF.

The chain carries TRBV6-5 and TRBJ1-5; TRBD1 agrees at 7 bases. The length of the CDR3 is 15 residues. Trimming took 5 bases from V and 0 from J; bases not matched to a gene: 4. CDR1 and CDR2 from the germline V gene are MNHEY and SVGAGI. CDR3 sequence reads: CASSRQGISNQPQHF. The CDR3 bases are TGTGCCAGCAGTCGACAGGGTATTAGCAATCAGCCCCAGCATTTT.

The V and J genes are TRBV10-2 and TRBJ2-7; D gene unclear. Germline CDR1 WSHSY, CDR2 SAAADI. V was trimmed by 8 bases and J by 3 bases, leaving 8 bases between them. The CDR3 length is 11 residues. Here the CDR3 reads CASCDIYEQYF. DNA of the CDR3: TGCGCCAGCTGCGACATCTACGAGCAGTACTTC.

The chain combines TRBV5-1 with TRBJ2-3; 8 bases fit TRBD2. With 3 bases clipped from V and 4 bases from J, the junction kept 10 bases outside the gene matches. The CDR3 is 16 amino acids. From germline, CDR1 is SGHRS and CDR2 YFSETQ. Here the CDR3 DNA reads TGCGCCAGCAGCTCCCCGGCGGGGGGCCGGGCAGATACGCAGTATTTT. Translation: CASSSPAGGRADTQYF.

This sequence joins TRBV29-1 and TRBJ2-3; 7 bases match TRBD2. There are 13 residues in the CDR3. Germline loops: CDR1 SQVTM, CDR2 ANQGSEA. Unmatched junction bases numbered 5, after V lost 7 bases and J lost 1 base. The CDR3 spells CSAEGGGTDTQYF. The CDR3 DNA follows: TGCAGCGCCGAGGGAGGGGGCACAGATACGCAGTATTTT.

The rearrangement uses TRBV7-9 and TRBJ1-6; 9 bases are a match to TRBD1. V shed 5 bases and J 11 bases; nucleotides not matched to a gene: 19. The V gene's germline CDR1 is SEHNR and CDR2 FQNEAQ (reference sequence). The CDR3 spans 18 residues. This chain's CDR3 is CASSKAGTGTSAQAPLHF. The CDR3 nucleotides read TGTGCCAGCAGCAAAGCCGGGACAGGGACATCGGCCCAGGCACCCCTCCACTTT.

CDR3 sequence reads: CASKGEGKTSEQYF. The CDR3, as DNA: TGTGCCAGCAAAGGGGAGGGTAAGACGAGCGAGCAGTACTTC. This chain joins TRBV27 and TRBJ2-7, with TRBD2 matching over 7 bases. The CDR3 covers 14 residues. CDR1 is MNHEY, CDR2 SMNVEV, per germline (reference sequence). The V segment lost 7 bases and the J segment 6 bases; nucleotides outside the gene matches: 12.

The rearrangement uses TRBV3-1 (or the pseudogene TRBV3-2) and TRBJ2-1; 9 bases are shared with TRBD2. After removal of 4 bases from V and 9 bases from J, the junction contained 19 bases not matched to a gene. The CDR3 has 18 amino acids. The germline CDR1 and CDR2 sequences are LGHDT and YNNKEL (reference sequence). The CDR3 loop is CASSPPTPRVSGSSEQFF. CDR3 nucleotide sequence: TGTGCCAGCAGCCCCCCCACCCCCAGGGTTAGCGGGAGTAGTGAGCAGTTCTTC.

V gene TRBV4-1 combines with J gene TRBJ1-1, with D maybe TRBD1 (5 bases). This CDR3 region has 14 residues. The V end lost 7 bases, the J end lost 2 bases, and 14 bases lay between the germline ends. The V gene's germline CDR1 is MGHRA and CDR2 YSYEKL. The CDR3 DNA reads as TGCGCCAGCACCCCTGGGGGGGAAAACACTGAAGCTTTCTTT. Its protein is CASTPGGENTEAFF.

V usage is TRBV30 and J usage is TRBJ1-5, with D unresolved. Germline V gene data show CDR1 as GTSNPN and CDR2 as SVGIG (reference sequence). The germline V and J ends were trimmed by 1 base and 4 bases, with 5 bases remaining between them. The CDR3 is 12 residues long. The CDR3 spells CAWSGPNQPQHF. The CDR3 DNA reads TGTGCCTGGAGTGGGCCAAATCAGCCCCAGCATTTT.

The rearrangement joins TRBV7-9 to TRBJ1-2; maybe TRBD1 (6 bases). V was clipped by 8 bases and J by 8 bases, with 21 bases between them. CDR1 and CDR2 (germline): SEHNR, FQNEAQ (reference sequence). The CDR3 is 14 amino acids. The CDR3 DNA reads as TGTGCCAGCCGCCGGGACACCCGAGGGGAGGGCTACACCTTC. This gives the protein CASRRDTRGEGYTF.

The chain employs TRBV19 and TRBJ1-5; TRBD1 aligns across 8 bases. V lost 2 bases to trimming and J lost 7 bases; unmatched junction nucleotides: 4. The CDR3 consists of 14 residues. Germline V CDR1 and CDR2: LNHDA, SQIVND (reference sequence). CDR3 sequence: CASSISGGGQPQHF. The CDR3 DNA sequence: TGTGCCAGTAGTATATCAGGGGGCGGCCAGCCCCAGCATTTT.

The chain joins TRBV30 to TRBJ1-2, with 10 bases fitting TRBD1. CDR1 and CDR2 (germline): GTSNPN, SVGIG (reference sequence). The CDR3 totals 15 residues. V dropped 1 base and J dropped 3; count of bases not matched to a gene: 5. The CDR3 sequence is CAWSARQGAYYGYTF. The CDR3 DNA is TGTGCCTGGAGTGCCCGACAGGGGGCCTACTATGGCTACACCTTC.

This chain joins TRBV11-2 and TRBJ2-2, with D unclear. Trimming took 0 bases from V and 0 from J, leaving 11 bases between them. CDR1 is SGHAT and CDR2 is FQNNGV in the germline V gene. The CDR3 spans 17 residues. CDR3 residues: CASSLDRVLTNTGELFF. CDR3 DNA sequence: TGTGCCAGCAGCTTAGATCGGGTATTAACGAACACCGGGGAGCTGTTTTTT.

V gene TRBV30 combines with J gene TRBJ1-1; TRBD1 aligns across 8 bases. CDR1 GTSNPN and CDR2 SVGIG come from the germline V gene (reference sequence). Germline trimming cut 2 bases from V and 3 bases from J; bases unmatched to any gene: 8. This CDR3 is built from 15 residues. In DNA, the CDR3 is TGTGCCTGGAGTAAGACAGGGGTTACAGACACTGAAGCTTTCTTT. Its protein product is CAWSKTGVTDTEAFF.

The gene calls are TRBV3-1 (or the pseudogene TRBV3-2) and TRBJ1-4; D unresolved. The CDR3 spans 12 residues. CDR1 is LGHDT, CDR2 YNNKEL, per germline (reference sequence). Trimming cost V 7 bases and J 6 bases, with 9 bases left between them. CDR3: CASKGGDEKLFF. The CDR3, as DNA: TGTGCCAGCAAGGGAGGAGATGAAAAACTGTTTTTT.

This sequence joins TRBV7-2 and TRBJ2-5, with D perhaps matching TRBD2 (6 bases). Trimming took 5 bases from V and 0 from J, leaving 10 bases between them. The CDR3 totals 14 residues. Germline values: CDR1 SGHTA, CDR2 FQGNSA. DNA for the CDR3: TGTGCCAGCAGCCCCGGGACTTACCAAGAGACCCAGTACTTC. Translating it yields CASSPGTYQETQYF.

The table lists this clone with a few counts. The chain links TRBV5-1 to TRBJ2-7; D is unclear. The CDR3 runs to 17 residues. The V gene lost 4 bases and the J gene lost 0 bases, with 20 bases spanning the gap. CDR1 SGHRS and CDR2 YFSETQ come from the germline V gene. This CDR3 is CASSDGYRVSSSYEQYF. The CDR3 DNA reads TGCGCCAGCAGCGATGGTTACCGGGTTTCGAGCTCCTACGAGCAGTACTTC.

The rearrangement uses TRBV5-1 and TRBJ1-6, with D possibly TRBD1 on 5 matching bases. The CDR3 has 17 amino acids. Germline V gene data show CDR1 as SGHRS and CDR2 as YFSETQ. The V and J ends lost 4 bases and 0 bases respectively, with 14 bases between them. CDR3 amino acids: CASSPWGLSSYNSPLHF. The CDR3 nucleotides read TGCGCCAGCAGCCCGTGGGGCTTGAGCTCCTATAATTCACCCCTCCACTTT.

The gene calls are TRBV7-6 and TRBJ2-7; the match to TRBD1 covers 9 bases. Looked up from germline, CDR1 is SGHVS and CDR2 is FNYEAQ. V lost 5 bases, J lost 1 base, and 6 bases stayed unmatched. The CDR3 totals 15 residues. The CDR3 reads CASSPRGTGSYEQYF. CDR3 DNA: TGTGCCAGCAGCCCACGCGGGACAGGGTCCTACGAGCAGTACTTC.

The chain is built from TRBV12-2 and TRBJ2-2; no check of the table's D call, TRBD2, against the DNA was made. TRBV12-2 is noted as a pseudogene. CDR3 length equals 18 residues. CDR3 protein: CASRLILPGLSVGGELFF. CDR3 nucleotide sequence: TGTGCAAGTCGCTTAATCCTTCCAGGACTCTCTGTGGGCGGGGAGCTGTTTTTT.

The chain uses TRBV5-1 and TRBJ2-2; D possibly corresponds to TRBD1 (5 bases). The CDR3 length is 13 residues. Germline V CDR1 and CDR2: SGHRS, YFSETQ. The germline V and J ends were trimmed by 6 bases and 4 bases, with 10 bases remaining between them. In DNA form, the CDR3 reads TGCGCCAGCACCGACAGATCCACCGGGGAGCTGTTTTTT. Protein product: CASTDRSTGELFF.

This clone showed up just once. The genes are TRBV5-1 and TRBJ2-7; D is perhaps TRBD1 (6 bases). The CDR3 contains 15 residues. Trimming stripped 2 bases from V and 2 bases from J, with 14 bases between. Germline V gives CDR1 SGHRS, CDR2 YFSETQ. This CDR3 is CASSFGQGFAYEQYF. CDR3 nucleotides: TGCGCCAGCAGCTTTGGGCAGGGGTTTGCCTACGAGCAGTACTTC.

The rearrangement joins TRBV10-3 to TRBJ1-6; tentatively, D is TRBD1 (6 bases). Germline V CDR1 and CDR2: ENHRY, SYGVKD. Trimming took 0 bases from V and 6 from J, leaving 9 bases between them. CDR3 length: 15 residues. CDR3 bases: TGTGCCATCAGTGAGTCCCGGACAGTTAATTCACCCCTCCACTTT. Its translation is CAISESRTVNSPLHF.